The 15 T cell receptor beta chains in this list originate from one sample, sequenced in a study of T cell changes during pregnancy in multiple sclerosis. The data were produced by immunoSEQ multiplex PCR, yet TCRdb's version contains in-frame clones alone and is incomplete. The sample carries about 60,000 clones, around 93% recorded once. The specimen comprised peripheral blood, sampled in the first trimester of pregnancy. The receptors stem from a female donor with multiple sclerosis, enrolled in a pregnancy study.

The chain employs TRBV9 and TRBJ2-3; D might be TRBD2 (6 bases). The CDR3 sequence is 14 residues long. Looked up from germline, CDR1 is SGDLS and CDR2 is YYNGEE. The ends were cut back, 2 bases at V and 4 bases at J, with 11 bases in the middle. CDR3 nucleotide sequence: TGTGCCAGCAGCGTTGGGACTGGCGCAGATACGCAGTATTTT. Its protein product is CASSVGTGADTQYF.

This chain connects TRBV9 to TRBJ2-7, with D unresolved. CDR3 length: 17 residues. Looked up from germline, CDR1 is SGDLS and CDR2 is YYNGEE. V lost 4 bases, J lost 2 bases, and 22 bases lay in between. The CDR3 spells CASSPDGGRRFAYEQYF. The CDR3 nucleotides read TGTGCCAGCAGCCCCGACGGCGGCAGACGATTTGCCTACGAGCAGTACTTC. The complete variable domain, with remaining parts taken from reference TRBV9 and TRBJ2-7, reads DSGVTQTPKHLITATGQRVTLRCSPRSGDLSVYWYQQSLDQGLQFLIQYYNGEERAKGNILERFSAQQFPDLHSELNLSSLELGDSALYFCASSPDGGRRFAYEQYFGPGTRLTVT.

The chain couples TRBV21-1 to TRBJ2-3; TRBD2 is the table's D call and was not checked against the DNA. TRBV21-1 is designated a pseudogene. The CDR3 loop spans 16 amino acids. The CDR3 DNA follows: TGTGCCAGCAGCAAAGGCTCAGCGGGGGGGCCGGCTACGCAGTATTTT. Translated, it gives CASSKGSAGGPATQYF.

The J gene is TRBJ2-5, the V gene TRBV21-1; the DNA was not compared with TRBD1, the D call given in the table. TRBV21-1 is labeled a pseudogene. The CDR3 sequence is 18 residues long. The CDR3 nucleotides read TGTGCCAGCAATGGCTTCGGACAGAGGGGTAGGCTGTTAGAGACCCAGTACTTC. Translating it yields CASNGFGQRGRLLETQYF.

The V gene is TRBV7-2, the J gene TRBJ2-2; no reliable D call. The V end lost 2 bases, the J end lost 1 base, and 11 bases lay between the germline ends. CDR3 length: 16 amino acids. CDR1 is SGHTA and CDR2 is FQGNSA in the germline V gene. CDR3 DNA: TGTGCCAGCAGCTTAAGGCAGGTACAGAACACCGGGGAGCTGTTTTTT. Translating gives CASSLRQVQNTGELFF.

CDR3 coding DNA: TGTGCCAGCACAGGCAGGGTGGGGGCGGACACTGAAGCTTTCTTT. Protein: CASTGRVGADTEAFF. The chain has TRBV6-6 and TRBJ1-1; tentative D call: TRBD1 (6 bases). The germline gives CDR1 MNHNY, CDR2 SVGAGI (reference sequence). Between the trimmed V and J ends, which lost 7 bases and 3 bases, there was a span of 18 bases. CDR3 length: 15 amino acids.

V is TRBV6-6 and J is TRBJ1-5; 8 bases are shared with TRBD1. Germline V lookup: CDR1 MNHNY, CDR2 SVGAGI (reference sequence). The CDR3 is 15 residues long. The V gene end was trimmed by 6 bases and the J gene end by 2 bases; junction bases not matched to a gene: 6. The DNA of the CDR3 is TGTGCCAGCAGGGCAGGGGGCGAAGGCAATCAGCCCCAGCATTTT. Residues: CASRAGGEGNQPQHF.

The table lists this clone with a count of one. The sample holds other DNA sequences that translate to the same CDR3. V is TRBV19 and J is TRBJ2-7, with D maybe TRBD2 (6 bases). This CDR3 is built from 14 residues. The germline CDR1 and CDR2 sequences are LNHDA and SQIVND (reference sequence). Trimming left V 3 bases short and J 3 bases short, with 12 bases between. The CDR3 sequence is CASSIQGGSYEQYF. The CDR3 bases are TGTGCCAGTAGTATTCAGGGAGGAAGCTACGAGCAGTACTTC.

V gene TRBV4-1 combines with J gene TRBJ1-4; 11 nucleotides align to TRBD1. The CDR3 has 15 residues. Losses at the gene ends were 3 bases for V and 6 bases for J; bases not matched to a gene: 3. The germline V gene encodes CDR1 MGHRA and CDR2 YSYEKL. CDR3 region: CASSHGDRGYEKLFF. The CDR3 coding sequence is TGCGCCAGCAGCCACGGGGACAGGGGGTATGAAAAACTGTTTTTT.

The chain links TRBV6-5 to TRBJ1-5; perhaps TRBD1 as D (5 bases). The V end was cut by 3 bases, the J end by 7 bases, with 16 bases between. The CDR3 length is 15 residues. In germline, CDR1 is MNHEY, CDR2 SVGAGI. As DNA, the CDR3 is TGTGCCAGCAGTTATTTGCCCGACAGAAGCCAGCCCCAGCATTTT. Translated, it gives CASSYLPDRSQPQHF.

The chain employs TRBV5-4 and TRBJ1-4; possible D gene TRBD1, 5 bases. The CDR3 is 17 residues long. Germline assignment: CDR1 SGHNT and CDR2 YYREEE (reference sequence). Trimming stripped 0 bases from V and 8 bases from J, with 20 bases between. CDR3 protein: CASSLAVGGQGSEKLFF. The CDR3 region has the DNA TGTGCCAGCAGCTTGGCTGTAGGTGGGCAGGGAAGCGAAAAACTGTTTTTT.

The chain couples TRBV5-6 to TRBJ2-3; tentatively, D is TRBD2 (6 bases). Germline lookup yields CDR1 SGHDT and CDR2 YYEEEE. This CDR3 contains 15 residues. V was shortened by 5 bases and J by 0 bases, with 13 bases between the two germline ends. CDR3 amino acids: CASRRLAFSTDTQYF. In DNA, the CDR3 is TGTGCCAGCAGGCGCCTAGCGTTTAGCACAGATACGCAGTATTTT.

The chain combines TRBV4-3 with TRBJ1-6; 9 bases are a match to TRBD1. Trimming at V came to 0 bases and at J to 13 bases, leaving 10 bases not matched to a gene. CDR1 is LGHNA and CDR2 is YSLEER in the germline V gene. The CDR3 is made up of 16 amino acids. The CDR3 DNA reads as TGCGCCAGCAGCCAAGAAGGGGACAGGGTATGGTCGCCCCTCCACTTT. As protein: CASSQEGDRVWSPLHF.

CDR3: CASSEEGQGNEKLFF. CDR3 in DNA: TGTGCCAGCAGTGAAGAAGGACAGGGTAATGAAAAACTGTTTTTT. This sequence joins TRBV2 and TRBJ1-4; 8 bases are a match to TRBD1. CDR1 and CDR2 from the germline V gene are SNHLY and FYNNEI. Trimming removed 1 base from V and 4 bases from J; junction bases left unmatched: 2. CDR3 size: 15 residues.

V is TRBV27 and J is TRBJ2-3, with 7 bases aligning to TRBD2. The CDR3 totals 17 residues. Germline CDR1 reads MNHEY; CDR2 reads SMNVEV (reference sequence). V shed 8 bases and J 5 bases; nucleotides not matched to a gene: 19. The CDR3 DNA is TGTGCCAGCTCCTTACGGGGGGTAGGGTTTCGGATAGATACGCAGTATTTT. It translates to CASSLRGVGFRIDTQYF.